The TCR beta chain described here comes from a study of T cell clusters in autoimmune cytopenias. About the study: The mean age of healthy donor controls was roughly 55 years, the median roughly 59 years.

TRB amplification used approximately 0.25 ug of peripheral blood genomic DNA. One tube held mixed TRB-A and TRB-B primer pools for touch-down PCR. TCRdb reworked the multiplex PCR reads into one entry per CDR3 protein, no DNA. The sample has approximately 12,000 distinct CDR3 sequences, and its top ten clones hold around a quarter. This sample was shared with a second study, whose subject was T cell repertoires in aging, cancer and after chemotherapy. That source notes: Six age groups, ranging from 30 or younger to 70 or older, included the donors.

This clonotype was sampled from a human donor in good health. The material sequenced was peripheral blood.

CDR3: CAISGGGINNEQFF. V and J are TRBV10-3 and TRBJ2-1; TCRdb indicates TRBD1, and absent DNA this call remains unverified. This CDR3 has 14 amino acids. CDR1 ENHRY and CDR2 SYGVKD come from the germline V gene.